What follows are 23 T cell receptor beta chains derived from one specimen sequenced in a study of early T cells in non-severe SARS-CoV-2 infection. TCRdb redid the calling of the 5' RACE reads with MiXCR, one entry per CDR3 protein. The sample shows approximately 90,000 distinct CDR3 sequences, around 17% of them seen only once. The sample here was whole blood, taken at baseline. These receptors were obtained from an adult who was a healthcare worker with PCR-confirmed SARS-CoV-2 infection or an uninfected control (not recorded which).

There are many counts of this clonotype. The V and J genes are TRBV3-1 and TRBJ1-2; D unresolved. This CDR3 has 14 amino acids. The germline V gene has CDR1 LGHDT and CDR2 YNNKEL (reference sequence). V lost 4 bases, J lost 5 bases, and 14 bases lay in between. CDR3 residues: CASSRPDGGYGYTF. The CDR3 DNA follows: TGTGCCAGCAGCCGCCCGGACGGTGGGTATGGCTACACCTTC.

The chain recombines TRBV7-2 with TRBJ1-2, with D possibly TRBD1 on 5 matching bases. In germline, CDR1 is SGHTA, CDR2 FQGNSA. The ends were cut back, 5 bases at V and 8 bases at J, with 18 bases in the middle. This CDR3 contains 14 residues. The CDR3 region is CASSPGGDGGGYTF. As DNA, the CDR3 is TGTGCCAGCAGCCCAGGAGGGGACGGAGGGGGCTACACCTTC.

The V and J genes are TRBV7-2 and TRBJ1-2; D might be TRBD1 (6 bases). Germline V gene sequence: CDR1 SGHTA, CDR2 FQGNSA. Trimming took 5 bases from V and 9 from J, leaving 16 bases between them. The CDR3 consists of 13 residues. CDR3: CASSPRQAFSYTF. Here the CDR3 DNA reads TGTGCCAGCAGCCCCCGACAGGCTTTTAGCTACACCTTC.

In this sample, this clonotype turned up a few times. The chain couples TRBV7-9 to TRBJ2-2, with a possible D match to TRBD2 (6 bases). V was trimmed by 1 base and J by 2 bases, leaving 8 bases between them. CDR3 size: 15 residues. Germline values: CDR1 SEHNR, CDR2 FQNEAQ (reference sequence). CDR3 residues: CASSLGAGNTGELFF. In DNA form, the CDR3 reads TGTGCCAGCAGCTTAGGCGCGGGAAACACCGGGGAGCTGTTTTTT.

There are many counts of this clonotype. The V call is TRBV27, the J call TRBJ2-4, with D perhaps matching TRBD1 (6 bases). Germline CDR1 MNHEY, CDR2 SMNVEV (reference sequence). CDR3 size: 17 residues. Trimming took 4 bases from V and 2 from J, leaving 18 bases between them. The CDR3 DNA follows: TGTGCCAGCAGTTCAGCAAACAGAAGGGGGACCAAAAACATTCAGTACTTC. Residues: CASSSANRRGTKNIQYF.

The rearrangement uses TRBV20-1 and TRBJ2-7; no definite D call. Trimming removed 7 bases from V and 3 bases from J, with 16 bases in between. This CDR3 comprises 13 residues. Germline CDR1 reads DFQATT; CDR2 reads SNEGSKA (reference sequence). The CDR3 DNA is TGCAGTGGCCCACTTCCCCCTTTCTACGAGCAGTACTTC. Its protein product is CSGPLPPFYEQYF.

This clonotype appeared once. The CDR3 here is CASSSSSPDTQYF. In DNA form, the CDR3 reads TGCGCCAGCAGCTCCTCCTCTCCAGATACGCAGTATTTT. The chain carries TRBV5-1 and TRBJ2-3; D gene unclear. Per germline, CDR1 SGHRS and CDR2 YFSETQ. The V end was cut by 3 bases, the J end by 4 bases, with 9 bases between. CDR3 size: 13 residues.

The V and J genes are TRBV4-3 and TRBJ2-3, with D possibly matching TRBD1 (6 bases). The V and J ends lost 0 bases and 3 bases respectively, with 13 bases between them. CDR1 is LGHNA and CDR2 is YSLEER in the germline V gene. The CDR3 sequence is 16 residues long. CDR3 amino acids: CASSQDFQRGTDTQYF. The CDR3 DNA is TGCGCCAGCAGCCAAGATTTCCAAAGGGGGACAGATACGCAGTATTTT.

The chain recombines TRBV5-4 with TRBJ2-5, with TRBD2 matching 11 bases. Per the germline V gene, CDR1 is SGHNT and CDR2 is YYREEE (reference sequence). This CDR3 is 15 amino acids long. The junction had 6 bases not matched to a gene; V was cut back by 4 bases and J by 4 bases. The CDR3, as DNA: TGTGCCAGCAGCGAGATACTAGCGGGAGTAGAGACCCAGTACTTC. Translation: CASSEILAGVETQYF.

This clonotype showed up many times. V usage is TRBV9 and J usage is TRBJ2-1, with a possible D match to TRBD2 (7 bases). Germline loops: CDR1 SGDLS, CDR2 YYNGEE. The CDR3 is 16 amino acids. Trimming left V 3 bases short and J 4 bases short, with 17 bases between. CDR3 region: CASSGHGGLHYNEQFF. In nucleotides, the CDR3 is TGTGCCAGCAGCGGACACGGGGGGCTCCATTACAATGAGCAGTTCTTC.

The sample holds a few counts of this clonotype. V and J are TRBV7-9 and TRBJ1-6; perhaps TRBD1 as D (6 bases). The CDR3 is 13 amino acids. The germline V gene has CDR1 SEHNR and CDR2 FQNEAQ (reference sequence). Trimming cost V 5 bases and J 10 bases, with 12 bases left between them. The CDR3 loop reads CASSGGAHSPLHF. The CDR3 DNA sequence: TGTGCCAGCAGCGGGGGGGCTCACTCACCCCTCCACTTT.

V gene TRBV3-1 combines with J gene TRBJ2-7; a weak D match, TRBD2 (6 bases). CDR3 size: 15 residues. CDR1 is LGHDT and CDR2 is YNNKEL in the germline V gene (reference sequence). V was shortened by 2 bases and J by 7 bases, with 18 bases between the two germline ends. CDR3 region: CASSQRVRELREQYF. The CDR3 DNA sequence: TGTGCCAGCAGCCAAAGGGTCCGGGAGCTTCGGGAGCAGTACTTC.

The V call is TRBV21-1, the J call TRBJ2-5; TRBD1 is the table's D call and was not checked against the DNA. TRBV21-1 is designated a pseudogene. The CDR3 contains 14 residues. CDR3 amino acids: CALRGRIRRETQYF. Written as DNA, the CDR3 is TGTGCCTTGAGGGGGCGGATCCGTCGAGAGACCCAGTACTTC.

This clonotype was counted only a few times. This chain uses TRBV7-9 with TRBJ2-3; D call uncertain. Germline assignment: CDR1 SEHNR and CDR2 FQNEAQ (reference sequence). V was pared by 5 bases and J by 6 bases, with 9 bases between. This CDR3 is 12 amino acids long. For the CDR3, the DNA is TGTGCCAGCAGCCCCCATCGCGATACGCAGTATTTT. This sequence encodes CASSPHRDTQYF.

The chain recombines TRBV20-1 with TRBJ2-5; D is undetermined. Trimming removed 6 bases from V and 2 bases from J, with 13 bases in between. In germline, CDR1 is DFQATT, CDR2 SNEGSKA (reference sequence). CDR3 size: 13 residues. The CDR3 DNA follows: TGCAGTGCCTTGGGCAGGCTACAAGAGACCCAGTACTTC. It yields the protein CSALGRLQETQYF.

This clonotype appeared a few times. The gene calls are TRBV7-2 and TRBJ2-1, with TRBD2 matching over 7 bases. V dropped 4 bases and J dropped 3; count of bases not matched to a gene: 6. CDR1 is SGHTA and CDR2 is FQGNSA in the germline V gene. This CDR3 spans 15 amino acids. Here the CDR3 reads CASSSTGGFYNEQFF. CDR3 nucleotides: TGTGCCAGCAGCTCTACGGGAGGTTTCTACAATGAGCAGTTCTTC.

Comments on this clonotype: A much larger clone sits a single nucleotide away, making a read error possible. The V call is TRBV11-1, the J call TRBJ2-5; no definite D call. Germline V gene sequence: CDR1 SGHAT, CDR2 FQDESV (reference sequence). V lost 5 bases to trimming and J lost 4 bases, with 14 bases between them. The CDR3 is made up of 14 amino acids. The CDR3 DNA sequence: TGTGCCAGCAGCCGCGACGACCCTGCAGAGACCCAGTACTTC. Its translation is CASSRDDPAETQYF.

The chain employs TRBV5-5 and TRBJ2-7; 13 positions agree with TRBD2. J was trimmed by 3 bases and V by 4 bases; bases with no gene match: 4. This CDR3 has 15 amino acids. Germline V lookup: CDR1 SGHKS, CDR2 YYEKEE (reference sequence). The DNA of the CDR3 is TGTGCCAGCAGCCCAAGACTAGCGGGAGGCTACGAGCAGTACTTC. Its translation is CASSPRLAGGYEQYF.

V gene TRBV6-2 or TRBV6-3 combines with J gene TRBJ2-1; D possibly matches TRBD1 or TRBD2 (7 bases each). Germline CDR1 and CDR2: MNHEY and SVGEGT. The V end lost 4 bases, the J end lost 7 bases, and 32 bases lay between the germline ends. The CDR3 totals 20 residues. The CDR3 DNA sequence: TGTGCCAGCAGTTCCCTTAGGGGGCGCGAGACGGGCGGGAGAATTAATGAGCAGTTCTTC. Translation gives CASSSLRGRETGGRINEQFF.

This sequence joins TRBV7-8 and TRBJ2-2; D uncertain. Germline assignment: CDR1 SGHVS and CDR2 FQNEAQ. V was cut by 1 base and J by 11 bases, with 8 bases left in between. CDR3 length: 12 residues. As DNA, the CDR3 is TGTGCCAGCAGCTTAGTTTTAGCAGAGCTGTTTTTT. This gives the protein CASSLVLAELFF.

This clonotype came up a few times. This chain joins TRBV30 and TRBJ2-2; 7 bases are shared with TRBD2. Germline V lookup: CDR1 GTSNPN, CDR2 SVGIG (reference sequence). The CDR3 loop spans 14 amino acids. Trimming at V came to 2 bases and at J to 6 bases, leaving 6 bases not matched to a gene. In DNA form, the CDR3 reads TGTGCCTGGAGTATAGGGAGGGCAGCCGGGGAGCTGTTTTTT. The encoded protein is CAWSIGRAAGELFF.

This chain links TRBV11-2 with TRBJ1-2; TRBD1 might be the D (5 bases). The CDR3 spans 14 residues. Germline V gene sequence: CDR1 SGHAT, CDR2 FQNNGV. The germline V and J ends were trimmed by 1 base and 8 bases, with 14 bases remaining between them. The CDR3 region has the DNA TGTGCCAGCAGCTTAGGGGGGACCGACGGCGGCTACACCTTC. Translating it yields CASSLGGTDGGYTF.

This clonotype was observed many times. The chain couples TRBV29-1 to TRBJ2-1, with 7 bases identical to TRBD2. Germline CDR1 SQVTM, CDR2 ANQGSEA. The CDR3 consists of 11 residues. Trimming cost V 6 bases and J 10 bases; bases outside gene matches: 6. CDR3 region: CSVGGAREQFF. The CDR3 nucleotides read TGCAGCGTGGGAGGGGCACGCGAGCAGTTCTTC.